This TCR beta chain derives from a study of T cell clones after liver transplantation. Study findings and constraints: In a couple of subjects, few donor cells limited the measurable donor-reactive repertoire.

Clones were sequenced by immunoSEQ multiplex PCR, and TCRdb holds only the in-frame ones, with some missing. The sample consists of 65,000 to 70,000 clones, about 92% of them appearing once. The CDR3 spans 15 residues. The germline gives CDR1 SGHVS, CDR2 FQNEAQ. The V end was cut by 2 bases, the J end by 4 bases, with 11 bases between. Sorting of unstimulated PBMCs yielded separate CD3+CD4+ and CD3+CD8+ fractions. About this clone: Its antigen remains unidentified.

This TCR was sampled from a human patient who received a liver transplant. The T cells may partly be graft donor cells. This specimen was CD4+ T cells from blood, taken less than 26 months after liver transplant. The chain recombines TRBV7-8 with TRBJ2-2; D could derive from TRBD1 or TRBD2 (5 bases each). The CDR3, as DNA: TGTGCCAGCAGCTTAAGCGGACAAGGCACCGGGGAGCTGTTTTTT. It translates to CASSLSGQGTGELFF. The full variable domain, with the rest looked up from reference TRBV7-8 and TRBJ2-2, is GAGVSQSPRYKVAKRGQDVALRCDPISGHVSLFWYQQALGQGPEFLTYFQNEAQLDKSGLPSDRFFAERPEGSVSTLKIQRTQQEDSAVYLCASSLSGQGTGELFFGEGSRLTVL.